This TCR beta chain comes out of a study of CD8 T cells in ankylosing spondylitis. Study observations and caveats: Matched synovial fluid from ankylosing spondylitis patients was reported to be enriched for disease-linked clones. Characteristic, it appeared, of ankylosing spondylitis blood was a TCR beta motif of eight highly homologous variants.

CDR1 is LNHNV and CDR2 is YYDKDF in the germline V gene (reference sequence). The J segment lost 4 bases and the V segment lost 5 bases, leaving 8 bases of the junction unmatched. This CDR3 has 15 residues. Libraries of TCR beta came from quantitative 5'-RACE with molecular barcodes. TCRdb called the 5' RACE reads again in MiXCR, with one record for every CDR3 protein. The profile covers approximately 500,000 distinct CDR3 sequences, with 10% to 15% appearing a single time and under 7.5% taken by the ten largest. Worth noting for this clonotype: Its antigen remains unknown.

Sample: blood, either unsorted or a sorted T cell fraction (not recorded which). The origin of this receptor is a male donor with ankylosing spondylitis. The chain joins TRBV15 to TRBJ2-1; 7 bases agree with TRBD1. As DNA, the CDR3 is TGTGCCACCAGCCTTACCCGGGACAGATACAATGAGCAGTTCTTC. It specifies CATSLTRDRYNEQFF. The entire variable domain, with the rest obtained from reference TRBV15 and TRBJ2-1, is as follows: DAMVIQNPRYQVTQFGKPVTLSCSQTLNHNVMYWYQQKSSQAPKLLFHYYDKDFNNEADTPDNFQSRRPNTSFCFLDIRSPGLGDTAMYLCATSLTRDRYNEQFFGPGTRLTVL.